This passage covers 20 T cell receptor beta chains from one sample sequenced in a study of long-term antiretroviral therapy in people with HIV. An immunoSEQ assay, version v3.0, was performed at survey level. Sequencing was performed with immunoSEQ multiplex PCR; in TCRdb, only in-frame clones are kept and a portion is missing. The sample yields more than 20,000 clones, approximately 90% seen once. The specimen was unsorted PBMCs, collected roughly 2.6 years after starting antiretroviral therapy. Receptors were obtained from a man aged 35 to 55 with HIV.

This chain joins TRBV6-5 and TRBJ2-6; D call uncertain. Trimming left V 10 bases short and J 0 bases short, with 10 bases between. CDR3 length equals 14 residues. Looked up from germline, CDR1 is MNHEY and CDR2 is SVGAGI. This CDR3 reads CATYDGSGANVLTF. The CDR3 DNA sequence: TGTGCCACGTATGACGGCTCTGGGGCCAACGTCCTGACTTTC.

The genes are TRBV29-1 and TRBJ2-7, with unresolved D. Looked up from germline, CDR1 is SQVTM and CDR2 is ANQGSEA. Trimming cost V 0 bases and J 4 bases, with 22 bases left between them. This CDR3 contains 17 residues. CDR3 DNA sequence: TGCAGCGTTGAAGACCTCCTGGTGATCGGTTCCTTATACGAGCAGTACTTC. It yields the protein CSVEDLLVIGSLYEQYF.

The genes are TRBV11-1 and TRBJ2-1; TRBD2 agrees at 7 bases. V shed 5 bases, J shed 6 bases, and the junction held 19 bases outside the gene matches. The CDR3 runs 18 residues. Germline V lookup: CDR1 SGHAT, CDR2 FQDESV (reference sequence). The CDR3 loop is CASSPRQREVKPFNEQFF. The CDR3 region has the DNA TGTGCCAGCAGCCCTAGACAGCGGGAAGTTAAGCCCTTCAATGAGCAGTTCTTC.

This chain connects TRBV14 to TRBJ1-2, with unresolved D. Germline CDR1 is SGHDN and CDR2 is FVKESK. Trimming shortened V by 4 bases and J by 3 bases, and 9 bases separated the two germline ends. This CDR3 is 13 amino acids long. Here the CDR3 reads CASSPGKDYGYTF. CDR3 DNA sequence: TGTGCCAGCAGCCCGGGTAAAGACTATGGCTACACCTTC.

The gene calls are TRBV19 and TRBJ2-5, with D unclear. V was pared by 0 bases and J by 0 bases, with 11 bases between. There are 16 residues in the CDR3. The germline V gene has CDR1 LNHDA and CDR2 SQIVND (reference sequence). CDR3 region: CASSIDPSGYQETQYF. CDR3 in DNA: TGTGCCAGTAGTATAGATCCGTCTGGCTACCAAGAGACCCAGTACTTC.

The gene calls are TRBV4-1 and TRBJ2-7, with TRBD1 matching over 8 bases. The CDR3 has 15 amino acids. V lost 0 bases and J lost 4; bases outside the gene matches: 5. Germline V gene data show CDR1 as MGHRA and CDR2 as YSYEKL. CDR3 in DNA: TGCGCCAGCAGCCAAGAACCGCAGGGGGCTTACGAGCAGTACTTC. Its protein product is CASSQEPQGAYEQYF.

This chain joins TRBV5-6 and TRBJ2-1, with TRBD2 matching 7 bases. In germline, CDR1 is SGHDT, CDR2 YYEEEE. V lost 0 bases to trimming and J lost 8 bases; unmatched junction nucleotides: 8. CDR3 length: 15 residues. CDR3 protein: CASSLGGGGRDEQFF. In DNA form, the CDR3 reads TGTGCCAGCAGCTTGGGGGGCGGGGGTAGGGATGAGCAGTTCTTC.

The chain carries TRBV6-5 and TRBJ1-5; TRBD1 might be the D (5 bases). Germline V gene data show CDR1 as MNHEY and CDR2 as SVGAGI. The CDR3 has 12 residues. The germline V and J ends were trimmed by 9 bases and 5 bases, with 11 bases remaining between them. The CDR3 sequence: CASGVGDQPQHF. The CDR3 bases are TGTGCCAGTGGGGTGGGGGATCAGCCCCAGCATTTT.

The genes are TRBV7-2 and TRBJ1-1; the match to TRBD1 covers 7 bases. J lost 3 bases, V lost 6 bases, and 4 bases had no gene match. Per germline, CDR1 SGHTA and CDR2 FQGNSA. CDR3 length: 13 residues. DNA of the CDR3: TGTGCCAGCAGTAAACAGGGGTACACTGAAGCTTTCTTT. Translating it yields CASSKQGYTEAFF. Combining the CDR3 with reference TRBV7-2 and TRBJ1-1 gives the whole variable domain GAGVSQSPSNKVTEKGKDVELRCDPISGHTALYWYRQSLGQGLEFLIYFQGNSAPDKSGLPSDRFSAERTGGSVSTLTIQRTQQEDSAVYLCASSKQGYTEAFFGQGTRLTVV.

The V and J genes are TRBV30 and TRBJ1-5; 12 bases fit TRBD1. With V trimmed by 1 base and J by 6 bases, 7 bases remained unmatched. CDR1 GTSNPN and CDR2 SVGIG come from the germline V gene (reference sequence). The CDR3 has 16 residues. The CDR3 here is CAWSAGTGGDGQPQHF. CDR3 in DNA: TGTGCCTGGAGTGCCGGGACAGGGGGCGACGGTCAGCCCCAGCATTTT.

The chain joins TRBV4-1 to TRBJ1-4, with unresolved D. Trimming removed 1 base from V and 5 bases from J, with 5 bases in between. The germline CDR1 and CDR2 sequences are MGHRA and YSYEKL. The CDR3 covers 13 residues. CDR3 coding DNA: TGCGCCAGCAGCCAAGCGCACAATGAAAAACTGTTTTTT. Translating gives CASSQAHNEKLFF.

The chain has TRBV10-3 and TRBJ1-3; D unresolved. The germline V gene encodes CDR1 ENHRY and CDR2 SYGVKD. Trimming removed 3 bases from V and 4 bases from J, with 13 bases in between. The CDR3 consists of 15 residues. CDR3 amino acids: CAISDPRGPGNTIYF. The CDR3 DNA reads as TGTGCCATCAGTGACCCGAGAGGGCCCGGAAACACCATATATTTT.

V gene TRBV19 combines with J gene TRBJ2-1; 11 bases agree with TRBD2. The CDR3 length is 16 residues. Germline loops: CDR1 LNHDA, CDR2 SQIVND (reference sequence). J was trimmed by 6 bases and V by 5 bases; bases with no gene match: 9. CDR3 in amino acids: CASSRLAGTDGNEQFF. The CDR3 nucleotides read TGTGCCAGTAGTCGACTAGCGGGAACGGACGGCAATGAGCAGTTCTTC. The entire variable domain, with the rest obtained from reference TRBV19 and TRBJ2-1, is as follows: DGGITQSPKYLFRKEGQNVTLSCEQNLNHDAMYWYRQDPGQGLRLIYYSQIVNDFQKGDIAEGYSVSREKKESFPLTVTSAQKNPTAFYLCASSRLAGTDGNEQFFGPGTRLTVL.

This chain uses TRBV4-2 with TRBJ1-5; D is undetermined. The CDR3 covers 13 residues. The ends were cut back, 0 bases at V and 6 bases at J, with 6 bases in the middle. The V gene's germline CDR1 is LGHNA and CDR2 YNFKEQ. CDR3 DNA sequence: TGTGCCAGCAGCCAAGAGTTGGGTCAGCCCCAGCATTTT. Translating it yields CASSQELGQPQHF.

This chain connects TRBV7-9 to TRBJ2-7; 11 bases match TRBD2. CDR1 is SEHNR, CDR2 FQNEAQ, per germline (reference sequence). The CDR3 sequence is 18 residues long. After removal of 2 bases from V and 2 bases from J, the junction contained 11 bases not matched to a gene. CDR3 in amino acids: CASSLSFPKTSGAYEQYF. CDR3 sequence (DNA): TGTGCCAGCAGCTTATCTTTCCCGAAGACTAGCGGGGCCTACGAGCAGTACTTC.

The rearrangement uses TRBV7-9 and TRBJ2-5, with 12 bases lining up with TRBD2. V was clipped by 2 bases and J by 5 bases; unmatched bases: 3. CDR1 and CDR2 from the germline V gene are SEHNR and FQNEAQ (reference sequence). This CDR3 spans 15 amino acids. CDR3 DNA sequence: TGTGCCAGCAGCTTACGACTAGCGGGAGTTGAGACCCAGTACTTC. It translates to CASSLRLAGVETQYF.

This clone has more than one count but fewer than ten. The chain joins TRBV7-2 to TRBJ1-3; unclear D gene. Looked up from germline, CDR1 is SGHTA and CDR2 is FQGNSA. The CDR3 totals 16 residues. The V end lost 0 bases, the J end lost 0 bases, and 9 bases lay between the germline ends. The CDR3 bases are TGTGCCAGCAGCTTAGCATCAGCGTTCTCTGGAAACACCATATATTTT. Translating gives CASSLASAFSGNTIYF.

In its sample, this clone was seen once. The gene calls are TRBV4-3 and TRBJ1-1; tentative D call: TRBD1 (5 bases). V was shortened by 0 bases and J by 0 bases, with 5 bases between the two germline ends. The length of the CDR3 is 14 residues. CDR1 LGHNA and CDR2 YSLEER come from the germline V gene. The CDR3 loop is CASSQDRVNTEAFF. Written as DNA, the CDR3 is TGCGCCAGCAGCCAAGACAGGGTGAACACTGAAGCTTTCTTT.

This clone was observed a single time. This chain links TRBV29-1 with TRBJ2-1; possibly TRBD1 for D (6 bases). Looked up from germline, CDR1 is SQVTM and CDR2 is ANQGSEA. The CDR3 has 11 amino acids. V was pared by 6 bases and J by 8 bases, with 11 bases between. Here the CDR3 DNA reads TGCAGCGTGGACCGGACAGATGAGCAGTTCTTC. Its protein product is CSVDRTDEQFF.

CDR3 nucleotides: TGTGCCAGCAGCCAAGTCGCGGGAGACTACAATGAGCAGTTCTTC. It yields the protein CASSQVAGDYNEQFF. The gene calls are TRBV4-2 and TRBJ2-1, with 7 bases aligning to TRBD2. Unmatched junction bases numbered 3, after V lost 1 base and J lost 3 bases. The germline CDR1 and CDR2 sequences are LGHNA and YNFKEQ. The CDR3 runs 15 residues.